This T cell receptor beta chain was recovered during a study of blood T cell repertoires in COVID-19 (dated by TCRdb to about 2020). Regarding the study in general: The collaborator samples originated in the United States, Italy and Spain and spanned the acute and convalescent phases of COVID-19. The material from the prospective study consisted of cDNA or gDNA derived from T cells, B-cell-depleted T cells, or PBMCs. Subjects who had been exposed to COVID-19, were actively infected with it, or had recovered from it provided the deeply sampled blood TCRbeta repertoires that made up the dataset. A freely available public database, intended as a resource for researchers studying the immune response to SARS-CoV-2, is where the repertoires were released. The samples were drawn from two sources: the first 160 participants of the ongoing ImmuneRACE study, and 950 to 1,500 subjects contributed by 6 global collaborators. A de-identified subject ID, COVID-19 status, age in years and sex were almost always included in the sample metadata. Where available, HLA class I and class II types were taken from metadata supplied by the sample provider and were not determined by assay-based typing.

Study-wide conclusions, independent of this receptor: The quantity of clinical and demographic metadata differed by source and by participant and was supplied without curation.

TCRbeta CDR3 regions were amplified from genomic DNA using the immunoSEQ Assay, a bias-controlled multiplex PCR. On the study's bioinformatics: Within the assay, amplification of reference gene primers was used to estimate how many nucleated cells each sample contained. Sequence reads were collapsed and filtered to measure the absolute abundance of every unique TCRbeta CDR3 rearrangement. For each sample, productive Simpson clonality was calculated by taking the square root of Simpson's diversity index across productive rearrangements. Drawn from immuneACCESS, this table holds only the in-frame rearrangements with V and J called that TCRdb kept. Clones are partly lost; checked studies trace under half to an unresolved V gene and leave the rest unexplained. V and J calls and clone size are those listed in that table; D and trimming were worked out from the DNA. The sample table records about 210,000 clones; more than 80% of these occur just once. The ten largest clones represent approximately 8.2% of the sample.

Participants in the prospective study were enrolled through a virtual design, were aged about 18 to 89 years, and lived in 24 United States geographic areas. Cohort assignment in the prospective study relied on participant-reported clinical history from a screening survey and a study questionnaire. Recovered participants in ImmuneRACE Cohort 3 were defined by two consecutive negative NP/OP PCR tests, clearance by a healthcare professional, or resolution of symptoms. Mobile phlebotomists in the prospective study collected whole blood, serum and a nasopharyngeal or oropharyngeal swab from every participant. Participants in the prospective study had the option to provide additional blood draws and questionnaires over a 2-month period. Blood samples from the prospective study were shipped frozen or at room temperature prior to DNA extraction. V lost 7 bases and J lost 1 base; the stretch between them is 19 bases long. From a lookup of the germline V gene (reference sequence), CDR1 and CDR2 are GTSNPN and SVGIG. The CDR3 runs 15 amino acids, cysteine and phenylalanine included. Here the CDR3 DNA is all that survives: 45 bases in frame from base 1.

Details on this clone: Its binding antigen is unknown. No base quality information exists; no much larger clone differs at one position.

The TCR was taken from a woman aged 18-29 years who had recovered from COVID-19. Input material: PBMCs or T cells enriched from blood (not recorded which). The chain couples TRBV30 to TRBJ2-5; TRBD1 is perhaps the D gene, given 6 matching bases. In nucleotides, the sequence is TGTGCCTCGACAATTTACCAGGGGCGCCAAGAGACCCAGTACTTC. Its coded protein is CASTIYQGRQETQYF.